This entry describes one T cell receptor (beta chain). The antigen is unknown. This sample is part of a study of vaccination and CD4 T cells after COVID-19. The CDR3 is made up of 15 amino acids. Trimming removed 6 bases from V and 4 bases from J, with 13 bases in between. Treatment indicated: roughly nine-day PBMC culture with coronavirus spike peptide pools or control peptides (ViraFEST assay). The Oncomine TCR Beta short-read assay generated sequence data from the DNA of cultured CD4+ T cells. TCRdb passed the PCR reads through MiXCR, listing each CDR3 protein once. The profile shows 15,000 to 20,000 distinct CDR3 sequences, approximately 27% of them singletons.

This TCR was sampled from a human donor with COVID-19. Sample: cultured CD4+ T cells from blood. J is TRBJ2-6 and V is TRBV12-3 or TRBV12-4, with D perhaps TRBD2 (7 bases). This chain's CDR3 is CASRPRGTGANVLTF. The CDR3 DNA reads TGTGCCAGCAGACCGCGGGGGACAGGGGCCAACGTCCTGACTTTC.